This TCR beta chain emerged from a study of blood T cell repertoires in COVID-19. Cohort 3 donors were reported recovered after two negative PCRs, clearance, or symptom resolution. Clones were sequenced by immunoSEQ multiplex PCR, and TCRdb holds only the in-frame ones, with some missing. The sample records fewer than 150,000 clones, around 83% being singletons. With V trimmed by 0 bases and J by 4 bases, 4 bases remained unmatched. The CDR3 has 16 amino acids. Germline lookup yields CDR1 SGHRS and CDR2 YFSETQ. The V and J genes are TRBV5-1 and TRBJ2-5; 12 positions agree with TRBD2. Sequencing was performed on PBMCs or T cells enriched from blood (not recorded which). The TCR sequence derives from a man aged 30-40 years who had recovered from COVID-19. CDR3 amino acids: CASSLASGGAGETQYF. The CDR3, as DNA: TGCGCCAGCAGCTTGGCTAGCGGGGGGGCAGGAGAGACCCAGTACTTC.